Here is one T cell receptor (beta chain) with its context. This sample stems from a study of blood T cell repertoires in COVID-19. Cohorts were determined from participant-reported clinical history. Only in-frame clones appear in the TCRdb table, and some are missing; sequencing was by immunoSEQ multiplex PCR. The sample lists about 270,000 clones, more than 80% occurring once. V trimming: 2 bases; J trimming: 4 bases; junction bases outside the gene matches: 6. The CDR3 is 15 residues long. Germline CDR1 and CDR2: MNHEY and SVGAGI. Sequencing was carried out using PBMCs or T cells enriched from blood (not recorded which). The receptor was derived from a woman aged 18-29 years who had recovered from COVID-19. The chain uses TRBV6-5 and TRBJ1-1, with 8 bases lining up with TRBD1. The CDR3 nucleotides are TGTGCCAGCAGTTACGGGGACAGGTTGGGCACTGAAGCTTTCTTT. Residues: CASSYGDRLGTEAFF.